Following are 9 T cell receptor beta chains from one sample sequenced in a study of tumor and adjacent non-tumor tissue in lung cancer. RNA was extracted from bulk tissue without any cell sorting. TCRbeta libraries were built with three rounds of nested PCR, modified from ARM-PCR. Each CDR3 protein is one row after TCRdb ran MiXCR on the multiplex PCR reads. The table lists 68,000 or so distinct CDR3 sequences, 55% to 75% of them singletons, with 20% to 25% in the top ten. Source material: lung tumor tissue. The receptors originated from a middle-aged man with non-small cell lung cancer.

The CDR3 DNA is TGTGCTAGCGGTCCCGACTTTCCCTCTGGGGCCAACGTCCTGACTTTC. It yields the protein CASGPDFPSGANVLTF. This chain uses TRBV6-5 with TRBJ2-6; maybe TRBD2 (6 bases). Germline lookup yields CDR1 MNHEY and CDR2 SVGAGI. The CDR3 extends over 16 amino acids.

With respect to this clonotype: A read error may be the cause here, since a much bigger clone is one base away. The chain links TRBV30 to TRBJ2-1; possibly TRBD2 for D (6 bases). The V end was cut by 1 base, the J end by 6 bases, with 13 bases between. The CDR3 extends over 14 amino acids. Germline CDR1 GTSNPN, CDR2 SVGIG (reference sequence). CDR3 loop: CAWSGTNGGNEQFF. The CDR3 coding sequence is TGTGCCTGGAGTGGGACTAACGGGGGCAATGAGCAGTTCTTC.

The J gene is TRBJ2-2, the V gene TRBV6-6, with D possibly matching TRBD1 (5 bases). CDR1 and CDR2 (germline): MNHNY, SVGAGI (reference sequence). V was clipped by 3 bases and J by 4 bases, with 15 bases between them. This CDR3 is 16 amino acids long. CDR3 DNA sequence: TGTGCCAGCAGTTATGGGGCCGAGGAGAGCACCGGGGAGCTGTTTTTT. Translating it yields CASSYGAEESTGELFF.

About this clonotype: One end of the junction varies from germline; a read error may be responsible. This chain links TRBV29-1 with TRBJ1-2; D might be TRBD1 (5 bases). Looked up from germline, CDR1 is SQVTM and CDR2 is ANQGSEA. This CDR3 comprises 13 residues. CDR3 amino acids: CIVGRRGNYGYTF. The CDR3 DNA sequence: TGCATCGTTGGCCGTCGGGGGAACTATGGCTACACCTTC.

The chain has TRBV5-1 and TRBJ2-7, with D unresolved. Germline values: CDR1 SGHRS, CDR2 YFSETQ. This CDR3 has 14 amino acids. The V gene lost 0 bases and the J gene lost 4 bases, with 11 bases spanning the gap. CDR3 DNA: TGCGCCAGCAGCTTGGTACGGCAGAGTTACGAGCAGTACTTC. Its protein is CASSLVRQSYEQYF.

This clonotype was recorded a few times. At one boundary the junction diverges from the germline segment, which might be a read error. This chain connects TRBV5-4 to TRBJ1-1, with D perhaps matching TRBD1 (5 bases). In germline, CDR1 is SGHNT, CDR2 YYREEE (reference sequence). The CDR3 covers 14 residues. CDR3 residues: CACSLGGVVTEAFF. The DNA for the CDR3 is TGTGCCTGCAGCTTGGGGGGGGTTGTGACTGAAGCTTTCTTT.

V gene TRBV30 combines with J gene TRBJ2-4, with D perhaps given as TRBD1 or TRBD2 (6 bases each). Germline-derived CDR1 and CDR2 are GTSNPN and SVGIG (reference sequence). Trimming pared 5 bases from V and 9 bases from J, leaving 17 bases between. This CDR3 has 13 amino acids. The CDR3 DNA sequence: TGTGCCTGGGGGGGGCAGGGAAGAGGCATTCAGTACTTC. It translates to CAWGGQGRGIQYF. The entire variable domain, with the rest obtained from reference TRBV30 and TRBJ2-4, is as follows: SQTIHQWPATLVQPVGSPLSLECTVEGTSNPNLYWYRQAAGRGLQLLFYSVGIGQISSEVPQNLSASRPQDRQFILSSKKLLLSDSGFYLCAWGGQGRGIQYFGAGTRLSVL.

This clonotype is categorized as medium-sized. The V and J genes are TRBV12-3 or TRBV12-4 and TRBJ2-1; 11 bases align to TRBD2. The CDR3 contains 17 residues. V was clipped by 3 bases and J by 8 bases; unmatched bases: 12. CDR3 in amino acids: CASSFTSTSGISDEQFF. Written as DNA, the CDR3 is TGTGCCAGCAGTTTTACGTCGACTAGCGGGATCTCGGATGAGCAGTTCTTC.

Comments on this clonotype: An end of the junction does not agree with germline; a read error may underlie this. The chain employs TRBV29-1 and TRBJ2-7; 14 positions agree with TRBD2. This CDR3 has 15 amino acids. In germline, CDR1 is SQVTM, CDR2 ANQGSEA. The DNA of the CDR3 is TGCAGCGTTGAAGACAGGGGACTAGCGGGAGACGAGCAGTATTTC. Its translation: CSVEDRGLAGDEQYF.